This TCR beta chain was sequenced for a study of T-cell reconstitution after alpha-beta-depleted transplantation in children. Findings and caveats of the study: When one year had passed after transplant, most T-cell counts and diversity came from newly produced T cells. Reportedly, alpha-beta T cells present about two months post-transplant originated from several hundred expanded clones of graft origin.

This clonotype appeared a few times. Its matching antigen is unknown. The CDR3 runs 17 residues. V gave up 2 bases and J gave up 3 bases, with 14 bases separating them. From germline, CDR1 is MNHEY and CDR2 SVGEGT. Library preparation (for TCRbeta) was performed with unique molecular identifiers. TCRdb independently ran MiXCR on the PCR reads; one entry per CDR3 protein. The table lists approximately 520,000 distinct CDR3 sequences, about an eighth of them singletons. Sequencing was performed on PBMCs, mostly from graft donor cells, taken 180 days after TCRalphabeta/CD19-depleted stem cell transplant. J is TRBJ2-6 and V is TRBV6-2 or TRBV6-3, with a possible D match to TRBD2 (6 bases). This sequence originates from a female patient aged 2-15 years who had a stem cell transplant for aplastic anemia, so the T cells may come from the graft donor. CDR3 loop: CASSYGGTGVGANVLTF. The CDR3, as DNA: TGTGCCAGCAGTTACGGGGGGACGGGAGTTGGGGCCAACGTCCTGACTTTC.